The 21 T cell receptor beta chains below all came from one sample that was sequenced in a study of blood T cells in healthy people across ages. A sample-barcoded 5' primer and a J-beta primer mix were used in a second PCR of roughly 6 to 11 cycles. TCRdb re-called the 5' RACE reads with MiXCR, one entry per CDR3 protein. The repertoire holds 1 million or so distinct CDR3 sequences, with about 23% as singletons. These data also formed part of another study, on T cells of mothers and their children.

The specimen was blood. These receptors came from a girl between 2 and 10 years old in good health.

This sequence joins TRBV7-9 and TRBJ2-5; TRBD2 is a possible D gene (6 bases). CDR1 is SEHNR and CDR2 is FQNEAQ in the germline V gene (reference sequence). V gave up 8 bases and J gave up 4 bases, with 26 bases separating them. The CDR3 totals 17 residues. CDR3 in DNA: TGTGCCAGCCAGACCGGAGCTAACACGGGGGAAGGAGAGACCCAGTACTTC. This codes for CASQTGANTGEGETQYF.

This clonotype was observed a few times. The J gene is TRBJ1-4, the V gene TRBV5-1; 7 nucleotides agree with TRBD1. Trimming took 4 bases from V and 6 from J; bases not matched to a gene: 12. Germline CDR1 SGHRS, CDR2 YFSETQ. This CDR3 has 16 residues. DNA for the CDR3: TGCGCCAGCAGCCCCGAACCACAGGGGCTTGATGAAAAACTGTTTTTT. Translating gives CASSPEPQGLDEKLFF.

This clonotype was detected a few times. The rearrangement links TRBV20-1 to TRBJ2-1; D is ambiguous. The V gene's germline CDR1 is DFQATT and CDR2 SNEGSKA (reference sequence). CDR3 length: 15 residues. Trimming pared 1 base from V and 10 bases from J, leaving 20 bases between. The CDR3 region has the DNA TGCAGTGCTAGAGTGATTACGACGGGTGCACGCGAGCAGTTCTTC. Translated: CSARVITTGAREQFF.

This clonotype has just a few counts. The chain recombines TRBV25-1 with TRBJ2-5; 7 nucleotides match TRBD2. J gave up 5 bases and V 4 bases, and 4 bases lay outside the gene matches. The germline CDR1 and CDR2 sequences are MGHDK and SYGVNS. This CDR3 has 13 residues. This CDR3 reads CASSATSWETQYF. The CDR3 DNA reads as TGTGCCAGCAGTGCGACTAGCTGGGAGACCCAGTACTTC.

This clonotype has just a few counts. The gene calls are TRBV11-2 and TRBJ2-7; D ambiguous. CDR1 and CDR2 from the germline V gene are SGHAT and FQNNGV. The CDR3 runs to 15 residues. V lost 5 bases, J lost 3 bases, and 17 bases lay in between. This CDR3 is CASSPSGLTLYEQYF. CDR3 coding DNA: TGTGCCAGCAGCCCGAGTGGGTTGACGCTCTACGAGCAGTACTTC.

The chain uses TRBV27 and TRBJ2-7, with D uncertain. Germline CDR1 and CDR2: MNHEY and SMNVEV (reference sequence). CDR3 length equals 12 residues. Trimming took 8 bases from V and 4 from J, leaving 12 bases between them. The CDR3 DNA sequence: TGTGCCAGCGGGTTTCTGCCTTACGAGCAGTACTTC. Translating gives CASGFLPYEQYF.

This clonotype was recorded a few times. The chain's CDR3 is CASSQRDGGEKLFF. DNA of the CDR3: TGTGCCAGCAGCCAACGGGACGGAGGGGAAAAACTGTTTTTT. The chain has TRBV7-9 and TRBJ1-4, with D possibly being TRBD1 (5 bases). The CDR3 sequence is 14 residues long. Between the trimmed V and J ends, which lost 5 bases and 8 bases, there was a span of 15 bases. Looked up from germline, CDR1 is SEHNR and CDR2 is FQNEAQ (reference sequence).

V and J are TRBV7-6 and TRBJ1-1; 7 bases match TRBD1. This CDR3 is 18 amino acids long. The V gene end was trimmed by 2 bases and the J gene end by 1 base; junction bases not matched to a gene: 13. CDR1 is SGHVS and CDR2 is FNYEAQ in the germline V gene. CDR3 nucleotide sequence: TGTGCCAGCAGCTTACTCAGGGGGGAGGGAAGAACGAACACTGAAGCTTTCTTT. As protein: CASSLLRGEGRTNTEAFF.

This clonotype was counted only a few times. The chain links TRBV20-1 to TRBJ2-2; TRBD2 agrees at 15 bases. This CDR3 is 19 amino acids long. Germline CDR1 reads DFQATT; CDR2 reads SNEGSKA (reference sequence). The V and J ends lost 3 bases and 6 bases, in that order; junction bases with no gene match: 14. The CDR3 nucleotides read TGCAGTGCTAGCTCGGTCCGGGGACTAGCGGGAGGACTCCCCGGGGAGCTGTTTTTT. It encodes CSASSVRGLAGGLPGELFF.

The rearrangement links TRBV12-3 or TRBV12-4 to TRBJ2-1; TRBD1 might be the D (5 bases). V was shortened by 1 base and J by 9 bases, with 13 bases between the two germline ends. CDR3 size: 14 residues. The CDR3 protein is CASSLVVGVGEQFF. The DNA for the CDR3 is TGTGCCAGCAGTTTAGTAGTAGGGGTAGGTGAGCAGTTCTTC.

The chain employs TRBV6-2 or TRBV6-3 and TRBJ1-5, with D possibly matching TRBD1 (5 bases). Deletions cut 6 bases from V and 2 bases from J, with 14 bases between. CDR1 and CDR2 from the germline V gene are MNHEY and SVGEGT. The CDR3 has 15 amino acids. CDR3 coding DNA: TGTGCCAGCAGCCGCGGGGACCGCGGCAATCAGCCCCAGCATTTT. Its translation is CASSRGDRGNQPQHF.

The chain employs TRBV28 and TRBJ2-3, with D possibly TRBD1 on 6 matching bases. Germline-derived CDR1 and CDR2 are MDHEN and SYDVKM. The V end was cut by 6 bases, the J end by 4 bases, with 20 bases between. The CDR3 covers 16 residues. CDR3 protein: CASSPSGDWMADTQYF. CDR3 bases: TGTGCCAGCAGCCCATCAGGGGATTGGATGGCAGATACGCAGTATTTT. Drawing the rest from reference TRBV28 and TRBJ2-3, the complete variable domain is DVKVTQSSRYLVKRTGEKVFLECVQDMDHENMFWYRQDPGLGLRLIYFSYDVKMKEKGDIPEGYSVSREKKERFSLILESASTNQTSMYLCASSPSGDWMADTQYFGPGTRLTVL.

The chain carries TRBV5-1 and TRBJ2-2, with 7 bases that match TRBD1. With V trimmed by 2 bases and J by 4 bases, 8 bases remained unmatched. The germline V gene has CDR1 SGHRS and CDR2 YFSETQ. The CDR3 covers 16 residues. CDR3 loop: CASSFGGQLLTGELFF. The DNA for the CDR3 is TGCGCCAGCAGCTTTGGGGGACAGCTTCTCACCGGGGAGCTGTTTTTT.

CDR3 DNA sequence: TGTGCCAGCAGTTTAGCTAGCTGGCATGAGCAGTTCTTC. Amino acids: CASSLASWHEQFF. The V and J genes are TRBV12-3 or TRBV12-4 and TRBJ2-5, with D hard to call. The J call is uncertain, as TRBJ2-1 better fits the DNA end. The CDR3 has 13 residues.

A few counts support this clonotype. The CDR3 DNA sequence: TGTGCCAGCAGCCAAGAAGGGACTAGCGGTCGATACAATGAGCAGTTCTTC. This translates into CASSQEGTSGRYNEQFF. The V call is TRBV9, the J call TRBJ2-1; 11 bases match TRBD2. Germline V gene lookup returns CDR1 SGDLS and CDR2 YYNGEE. The CDR3 is 17 residues long. V was pared by 4 bases and J by 4 bases, with 10 bases of the junction left unmatched.

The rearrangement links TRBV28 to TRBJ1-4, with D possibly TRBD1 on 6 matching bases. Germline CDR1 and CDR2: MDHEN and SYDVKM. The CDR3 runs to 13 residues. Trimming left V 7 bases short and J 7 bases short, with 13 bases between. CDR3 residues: CASNRVLGEKLFF. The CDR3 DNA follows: TGTGCCAGCAACAGGGTGTTAGGTGAAAAACTGTTTTTT.

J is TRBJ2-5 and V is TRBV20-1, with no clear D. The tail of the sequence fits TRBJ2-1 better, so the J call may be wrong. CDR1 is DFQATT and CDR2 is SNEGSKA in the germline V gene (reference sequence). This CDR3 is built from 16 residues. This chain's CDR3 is CSARDLGVAAFNEQFF. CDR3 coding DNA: TGCAGTGCTAGAGATCTTGGAGTCGCTGCTTTCAATGAGCAGTTCTTC.

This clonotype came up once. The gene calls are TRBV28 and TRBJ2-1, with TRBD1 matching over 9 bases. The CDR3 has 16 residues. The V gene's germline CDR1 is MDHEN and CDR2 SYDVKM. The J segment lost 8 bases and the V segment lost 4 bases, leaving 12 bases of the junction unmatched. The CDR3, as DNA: TGTGCCAGCAGTTCACAGGGGGCTGAGGATGGTTATGAGCAGTTCTTC. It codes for CASSSQGAEDGYEQFF.

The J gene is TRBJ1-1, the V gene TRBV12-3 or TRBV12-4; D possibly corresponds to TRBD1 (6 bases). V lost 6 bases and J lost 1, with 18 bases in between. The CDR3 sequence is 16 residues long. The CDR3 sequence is CASSSSGGRENTEAFF. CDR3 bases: TGTGCCAGCAGCTCGAGTGGGGGGCGCGAGAACACTGAAGCTTTCTTT.

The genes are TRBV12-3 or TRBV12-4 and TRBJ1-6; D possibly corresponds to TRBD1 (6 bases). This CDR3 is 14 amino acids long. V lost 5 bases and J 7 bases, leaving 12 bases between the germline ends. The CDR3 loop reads CASSRQVENSPLHF. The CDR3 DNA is TGTGCCAGCAGTAGACAGGTTGAAAATTCACCCCTCCACTTT.

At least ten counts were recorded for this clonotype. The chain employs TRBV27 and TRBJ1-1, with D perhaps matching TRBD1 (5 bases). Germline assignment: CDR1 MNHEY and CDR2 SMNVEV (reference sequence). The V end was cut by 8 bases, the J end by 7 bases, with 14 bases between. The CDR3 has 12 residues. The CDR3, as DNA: TGTGCCAGCTCGGGGGGATGGGGTGAAGCTTTCTTT. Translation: CASSGGWGEAFF.